This paragraph reports one T cell receptor (beta chain). A multiplex PCR was run with 60 Vbeta primers and 13 Jbeta primers. Sequencing used immunoSEQ multiplex PCR; TCRdb keeps in-frame clones, though not all of them. This sample's table reports 150,000 or so clones. The data belong to a study of cytomegalovirus exposure and HLA in healthy donors. This clonotype was sampled from a woman aged 18-30 years in good health and CMV-seronegative. The sequencing sample was made of PBMCs.

The CDR3 sequence is CASSEAPGTGNEQFF. In nucleotides, the CDR3 is TGTGCCAGCAGTGAGGCCCCCGGGACAGGGAATGAGCAGTTCTTC. The chain is built from TRBV6-1 and TRBJ2-1; 9 positions match TRBD1. CDR1 is MNHNS and CDR2 is SASEGT in the germline V gene. V trimming: 3 bases; J trimming: 7 bases; junction bases outside the gene matches: 7. The CDR3 has 15 amino acids.